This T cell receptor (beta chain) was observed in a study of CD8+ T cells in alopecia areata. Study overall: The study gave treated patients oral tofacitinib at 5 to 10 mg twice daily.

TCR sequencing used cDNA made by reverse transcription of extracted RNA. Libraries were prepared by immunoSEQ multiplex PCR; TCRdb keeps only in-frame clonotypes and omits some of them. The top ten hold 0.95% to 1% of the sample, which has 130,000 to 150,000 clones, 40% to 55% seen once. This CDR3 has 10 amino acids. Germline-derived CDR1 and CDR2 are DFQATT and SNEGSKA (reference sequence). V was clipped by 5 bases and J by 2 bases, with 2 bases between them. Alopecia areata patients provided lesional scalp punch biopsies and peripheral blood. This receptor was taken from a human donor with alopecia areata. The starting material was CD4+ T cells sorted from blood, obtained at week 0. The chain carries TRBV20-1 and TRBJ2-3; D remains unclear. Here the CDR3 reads CSAHTDTQYF. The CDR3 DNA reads TGCAGTGCTCACACAGATACGCAGTATTTT.